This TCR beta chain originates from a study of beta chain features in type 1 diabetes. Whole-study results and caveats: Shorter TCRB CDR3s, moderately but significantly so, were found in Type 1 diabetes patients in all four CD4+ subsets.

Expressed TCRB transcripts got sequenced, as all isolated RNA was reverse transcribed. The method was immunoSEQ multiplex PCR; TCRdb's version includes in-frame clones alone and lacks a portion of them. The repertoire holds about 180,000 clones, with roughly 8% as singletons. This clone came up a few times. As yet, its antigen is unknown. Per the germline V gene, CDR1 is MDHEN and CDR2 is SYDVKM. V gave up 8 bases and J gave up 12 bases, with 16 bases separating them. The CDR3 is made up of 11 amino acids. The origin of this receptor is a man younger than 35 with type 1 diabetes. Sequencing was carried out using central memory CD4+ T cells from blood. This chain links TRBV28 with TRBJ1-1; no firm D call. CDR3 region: CASYQDYQTFF. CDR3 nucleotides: TGTGCCAGCTATCAGGACTATCAGACTTTCTTT.